These 29 T cell receptor beta chains were all obtained from the same sample, sequenced in a study of T cell changes during pregnancy in multiple sclerosis. Assay used: immunoSEQ multiplex PCR; TCRdb lists only in-frame clones, some missing. The sample carries 35,000 to 45,000 clones, around nine tenths recorded once. Source: CD4+ T cells from peripheral blood mononuclear cells, taken in the first trimester of pregnancy. All receptors derive from a female donor with multiple sclerosis, enrolled in a pregnancy study.

The chain is built from TRBV28 and TRBJ1-3; unclear D gene. This CDR3 has 15 amino acids. With 5 bases removed from V and 5 bases from J, the gap between germline ends came to 16 bases. CDR1 is MDHEN, CDR2 SYDVKM, per germline. The CDR3 sequence is CASSPIRTVRNTIYF. The CDR3 DNA is TGTGCCAGCAGTCCCATTAGGACTGTGAGAAACACCATATATTTT.

CDR3 sequence (DNA): TGTGCCTGGATCGGCAGGGTGCGCGGAAACACCATATATTTT. It translates to CAWIGRVRGNTIYF. The genes are TRBV30 and TRBJ1-3; D may be TRBD1 (5 bases). The CDR3 consists of 14 residues. The germline V gene has CDR1 GTSNPN and CDR2 SVGIG (reference sequence). Trimming shortened V by 4 bases and J by 4 bases, and 14 bases separated the two germline ends.

V is TRBV29-1 and J is TRBJ2-3, with 8 bases aligning to TRBD2. Germline assignment: CDR1 SQVTM and CDR2 ANQGSEA. This CDR3 comprises 15 residues. V shed 7 bases, J shed 0 bases, and the junction held 9 bases outside the gene matches. CDR3 residues: CSATGGAHSTDTQYF. CDR3 sequence (DNA): TGCAGCGCTACCGGGGGGGCGCACAGCACAGATACGCAGTATTTT.

This clone was recorded once. The chain uses TRBV9 and TRBJ2-3; D is unresolved. The CDR3 covers 16 residues. The V end was cut by 0 bases, the J end by 4 bases, with 15 bases between. Germline V CDR1 and CDR2: SGDLS, YYNGEE. CDR3 nucleotide sequence: TGTGCCAGCAGCGTAGGCCTCAATAGCCGTGCAGATACGCAGTATTTT. It is translated as CASSVGLNSRADTQYF.

The J gene is TRBJ1-1, the V gene TRBV30; D gene unclear. V was shortened by 0 bases and J by 1 base, with 12 bases between the two germline ends. In germline, CDR1 is GTSNPN, CDR2 SVGIG (reference sequence). The CDR3 totals 15 residues. The CDR3 spells CAWSVTADENTEAFF. The CDR3 nucleotides are TGTGCCTGGAGTGTCACAGCCGACGAGAACACTGAAGCTTTCTTT. The whole variable domain, filled in from reference TRBV30 and TRBJ1-1, reads SQTIHQWPATLVQPVGSPLSLECTVEGTSNPNLYWYRQAAGRGLQLLFYSVGIGQISSEVPQNLSASRPQDRQFILSSKKLLLSDSGFYLCAWSVTADENTEAFFGQGTRLTVV.

This chain joins TRBV7-2 and TRBJ2-7; TRBD1 aligns across 7 bases. There are 13 residues in the CDR3. Trimming removed 3 bases from V and 2 bases from J; junction bases left unmatched: 1. Germline lookup yields CDR1 SGHTA and CDR2 FQGNSA. For the CDR3, the DNA is TGTGCCAGCAGCTTGGGGACAGCCTACGAGCAGTACTTC. It translates to CASSLGTAYEQYF.

V and J are TRBV19 and TRBJ1-1; D is undetermined. CDR1 and CDR2 from the germline V gene are LNHDA and SQIVND (reference sequence). This CDR3 comprises 14 residues. Deletions cut 5 bases from V and 4 bases from J, with 14 bases between. CDR3 amino acids: CASSAKVGGTEAFF. Here the CDR3 DNA reads TGTGCCAGTAGTGCGAAAGTGGGAGGCACTGAAGCTTTCTTT. The whole variable domain, remainder taken from reference TRBV19 and TRBJ1-1, is DGGITQSPKYLFRKEGQNVTLSCEQNLNHDAMYWYRQDPGQGLRLIYYSQIVNDFQKGDIAEGYSVSREKKESFPLTVTSAQKNPTAFYLCASSAKVGGTEAFFGQGTRLTVV.

This clone appeared a single time. The J gene is TRBJ2-7, the V gene TRBV7-2; the match to TRBD2 covers 7 bases. The CDR3 extends over 17 amino acids. CDR1 and CDR2 (germline): SGHTA, FQGNSA. J was trimmed by 5 bases and V by 5 bases; bases with no gene match: 18. In nucleotides, the CDR3 is TGTGCCAGCAGCGTATCAAAGGGAGGGCGGATCCTAAACGAGCAGTACTTC. Its translation is CASSVSKGGRILNEQYF.

The CDR3 loop reads CASSQGASYEQYF. Here the CDR3 DNA reads TGTGCCAGCTCACAGGGGGCCAGCTACGAGCAGTACTTC. The J gene is TRBJ2-7, the V gene TRBV18; 7 bases are a match to TRBD1. Germline CDR1 reads KGHSH; CDR2 reads LQKENI. The V and J ends lost 4 bases and 3 bases, in that order; junction bases with no gene match: 3. This CDR3 comprises 13 residues.

This rearrangement joins TRBV18 to TRBJ1-2; 7 nucleotides line up with TRBD1. The V gene end was trimmed by 5 bases and the J gene end by 1 base; junction bases not matched to a gene: 4. The CDR3 covers 14 residues. Germline-derived CDR1 and CDR2 are KGHSH and LQKENI. CDR3 in DNA: TGTGCCAGCTCAACAACAGGGGTTAACTATGGCTACACCTTC. It encodes CASSTTGVNYGYTF. Together with reference TRBV18 and TRBJ1-2, the CDR3 gives the full variable domain: NAGVMQNPRHLVRRRGQEARLRCSPMKGHSHVYWYRQLPEEGLKFMVYLQKENIIDESGMPKERFSAEFPKEGPSILRIQQVVRGDSAAYFCASSTTGVNYGYTFGSGTRLTVV.

The chain is built from TRBV27 and TRBJ1-2, with D uncertain. V was pared by 2 bases and J by 4 bases, with 17 bases between. This CDR3 spans 16 amino acids. CDR1 and CDR2 from the germline V gene are MNHEY and SMNVEV (reference sequence). CDR3 residues: CASSLNHWAVGYGYTF. Here the CDR3 DNA reads TGTGCCAGCAGTTTAAATCATTGGGCTGTCGGCTATGGCTACACCTTC.

This sequence joins TRBV9 and TRBJ2-5, with D tentatively TRBD2 (6 bases). This CDR3 spans 16 amino acids. Per the germline V gene, CDR1 is SGDLS and CDR2 is YYNGEE. The V end was cut by 0 bases, the J end by 5 bases, with 17 bases between. Here the CDR3 reads CASSVGGRDFAETQYF. The CDR3, as DNA: TGTGCCAGCAGCGTAGGGGGTAGGGACTTCGCGGAGACCCAGTACTTC.

The chain uses TRBV5-4 and TRBJ2-7; possible D gene TRBD2, 6 bases. V was pared by 0 bases and J by 2 bases, with 15 bases between. The CDR3 sequence is 16 residues long. The germline gives CDR1 SGHNT, CDR2 YYREEE (reference sequence). CDR3 DNA sequence: TGTGCCAGCAGCTTGGGGGCGGGGAGGACCACCTACGAGCAGTACTTC. Protein: CASSLGAGRTTYEQYF.

The CDR3 sequence is CASSIIQGSGELFF. CDR3 bases: TGTGCCAGCAGCATTATCCAGGGATCCGGGGAGCTGTTTTTT. V is TRBV5-5 and J is TRBJ2-2; tentatively, D is TRBD1 (5 bases). This CDR3 contains 14 residues. Per germline, CDR1 SGHKS and CDR2 YYEKEE (reference sequence). V lost 4 bases and J lost 6, with 13 bases in between.

This chain joins TRBV7-3 and TRBJ2-1; TRBD1 is a possible D gene (6 bases). V lost 5 bases and J 1 base, leaving 15 bases between the germline ends. From germline, CDR1 is SGHTA and CDR2 FQGTGA. This CDR3 spans 16 amino acids. In nucleotides, the CDR3 is TGTGCCAGCAGCCCCAGGAAAGACAGGTCCTACAATGAGCAGTTCTTC. The encoded protein is CASSPRKDRSYNEQFF. Using reference TRBV7-3 and TRBJ2-1 for the parts outside the CDR3, the full variable domain is GAGVSQTPSNKVTEKGKYVELRCDPISGHTALYWYRQSLGQGPEFLIYFQGTGAADDSGLPNDRFFAVRPEGSVSTLKIQRTERGDSAVYLCASSPRKDRSYNEQFFGPGTRLTVL.

The V gene is TRBV28, the J gene TRBJ2-5, with 10 bases identical to TRBD1. The CDR3 spans 15 residues. Germline loops: CDR1 MDHEN, CDR2 SYDVKM. Losses at the gene ends were 6 bases for V and 7 bases for J; bases not matched to a gene: 11. The DNA for the CDR3 is TGTGCCAGCAGCCAGCCTGGGACAGGGGAGGGGACCCAGTACTTC. This gives the protein CASSQPGTGEGTQYF.

The chain combines TRBV30 with TRBJ1-2; D gene uncertain. The V and J ends lost 1 base and 11 bases respectively, with 11 bases between them. Germline CDR1 reads GTSNPN; CDR2 reads SVGIG (reference sequence). The CDR3 extends over 11 amino acids. The CDR3 loop reads CAWSARGGYTF. The CDR3 DNA is TGTGCCTGGAGTGCCCGTGGCGGGTACACCTTC. Together with reference TRBV30 and TRBJ1-2, the CDR3 gives the full variable domain: SQTIHQWPATLVQPVGSPLSLECTVEGTSNPNLYWYRQAAGRGLQLLFYSVGIGQISSEVPQNLSASRPQDRQFILSSKKLLLSDSGFYLCAWSARGGYTFGSGTRLTVV.

The rearrangement joins TRBV29-1 to TRBJ1-4; 9 nucleotides line up with TRBD1. This CDR3 contains 13 residues. CDR1 is SQVTM and CDR2 is ANQGSEA in the germline V gene. Trimming at V came to 7 bases and at J to 7 bases, leaving 7 bases not matched to a gene. In DNA, the CDR3 is TGCAGCGCCGGGGACAGGGCCCGTGAAAAACTGTTTTTT. Its protein is CSAGDRAREKLFF.

The J gene is TRBJ1-2, the V gene TRBV4-3, with D maybe TRBD1 (5 bases). CDR1 is LGHNA and CDR2 is YSLEER in the germline V gene. The CDR3 contains 16 residues. V lost 0 bases to trimming and J lost 3 bases, with 14 bases between them. The CDR3 DNA reads TGCGCCAGCAGCCAAGATTCGGGGGGAGGGGACTATGGCTACACCTTC. This codes for CASSQDSGGGDYGYTF.

The CDR3 is CASSPDRGGTTEAFF. In nucleotides, the CDR3 is TGTGCCAGTAGTCCTGACAGGGGAGGGACCACTGAAGCTTTCTTT. The genes are TRBV19 and TRBJ1-1; 8 bases align to TRBD1. The length of the CDR3 is 15 residues. Germline CDR1 is LNHDA and CDR2 is SQIVND (reference sequence). The trim removed 5 bases at V and 4 bases at J, leaving 9 bases unmatched.

This clone turned up a few times. The V call is TRBV28, the J call TRBJ2-7; 9 nucleotides agree with TRBD1. After removal of 6 bases from V and 7 bases from J, the junction contained 16 bases not matched to a gene. Germline CDR1 is MDHEN and CDR2 is SYDVKM. The CDR3 extends over 16 amino acids. As DNA, the CDR3 is TGTGCCAGCAGGCCGACCCAGGGACAGGGAGGGAATGAGCAGTACTTC. Amino acids: CASRPTQGQGGNEQYF.

The V and J genes are TRBV14 and TRBJ2-3; TRBD2 aligns across 13 bases. This CDR3 is built from 16 residues. Germline CDR1 and CDR2: SGHDN and FVKESK. Trimming removed 4 bases from V and 3 bases from J; junction bases left unmatched: 4. In nucleotides, the CDR3 is TGTGCCAGCAGCCCAGGACTAGCGGGAGTTACAGATACGCAGTATTTT. Protein sequence: CASSPGLAGVTDTQYF. Drawing the rest from reference TRBV14 and TRBJ2-3, the complete variable domain is EAGVTQFPSHSVIEKGQTVTLRCDPISGHDNLYWYRRVMGKEIKFLLHFVKESKQDESGMPNNRFLAERTGGTYSTLKVQPAELEDSGVYFCASSPGLAGVTDTQYFGPGTRLTVL.

This chain links TRBV11-2 with TRBJ2-1; weak D call: TRBD2 (5 bases). V dropped 3 bases and J dropped 0 bases, with 12 bases sitting between them. The CDR3 extends over 16 amino acids. CDR1 is SGHAT and CDR2 is FQNNGV in the germline V gene. CDR3 in amino acids: CASSLEWESSYNEQFF. In nucleotides, the CDR3 is TGTGCCAGCAGCTTGGAGTGGGAGAGCTCCTACAATGAGCAGTTCTTC.

This chain uses TRBV4-1 with TRBJ2-1; TRBD2 agrees at 14 bases. Trimming took 1 base from V and 8 from J; bases not matched to a gene: 7. The CDR3 sequence is 17 residues long. Germline V gives CDR1 MGHRA, CDR2 YSYEKL. The CDR3 region is CASSQAGTSGSMYEQFF. In DNA form, the CDR3 reads TGCGCCAGCAGCCAAGCCGGGACTAGCGGGAGTATGTATGAGCAGTTCTTC.

The rearrangement links TRBV11-2 to TRBJ2-2, with 13 bases matching TRBD2. V gave up 5 bases and J gave up 1 base; unmatched junction bases: 4. The CDR3 is 17 amino acids. The germline V gene encodes CDR1 SGHAT and CDR2 FQNNGV. The CDR3 bases are TGTGCCAGCAGCGGACTAGCGGGAGTAGGGAACACCGGGGAGCTGTTTTTT. Translation: CASSGLAGVGNTGELFF. Complete variable domain (other parts from reference TRBV11-2 and TRBJ2-2): EAGVAQSPRYKIIEKRQSVAFWCNPISGHATLYWYQQILGQGPKLLIQFQNNGVVDDSQLPKDRFSAERLKGVDSTLKIQPAKLEDSAVYLCASSGLAGVGNTGELFFGEGSRLTVL.

This rearrangement joins TRBV29-1 to TRBJ2-2; D might be TRBD2 (6 bases). Germline V gene sequence: CDR1 SQVTM, CDR2 ANQGSEA. CDR3 length: 15 residues. Trimming removed 4 bases from V and 0 bases from J, with 12 bases in between. The CDR3 region has the DNA TGCAGCGTTGTCAGCGGGCCCGCGAACACCGGGGAGCTGTTTTTT. Its protein product is CSVVSGPANTGELFF.

The chain employs TRBV11-2 and TRBJ1-2; D not resolved. With 5 bases removed from V and 7 bases from J, the gap between germline ends came to 14 bases. In germline, CDR1 is SGHAT, CDR2 FQNNGV. CDR3 length: 13 residues. The CDR3 DNA reads as TGTGCCAGCAGCGAGGCGCGGATGGGTGGCTACACCTTC. Translating it yields CASSEARMGGYTF.

This clone has a handful of counts. The chain is built from TRBV14 and TRBJ2-7, with 8 positions matching TRBD2. Germline lookup yields CDR1 SGHDN and CDR2 FVKESK. Unmatched junction bases numbered 4, after V lost 3 bases and J lost 3 bases. CDR3 size: 14 residues. The CDR3 coding sequence is TGTGCCAGCAGCCACTCGGGAGGGGGCTACGAGCAGTACTTC. Translating gives CASSHSGGGYEQYF.

V and J are TRBV25-1 and TRBJ2-1; 7 positions match TRBD2. There are 16 residues in the CDR3. In germline, CDR1 is MGHDK, CDR2 SYGVNS. The J segment lost 1 base and the V segment lost 1 base, leaving 4 bases of the junction unmatched. The CDR3, as DNA: TGTGCCAGCAGTGAATTTGAGGGAGGGTCCTACAATGAGCAGTTCTTC. Protein product: CASSEFEGGSYNEQFF.